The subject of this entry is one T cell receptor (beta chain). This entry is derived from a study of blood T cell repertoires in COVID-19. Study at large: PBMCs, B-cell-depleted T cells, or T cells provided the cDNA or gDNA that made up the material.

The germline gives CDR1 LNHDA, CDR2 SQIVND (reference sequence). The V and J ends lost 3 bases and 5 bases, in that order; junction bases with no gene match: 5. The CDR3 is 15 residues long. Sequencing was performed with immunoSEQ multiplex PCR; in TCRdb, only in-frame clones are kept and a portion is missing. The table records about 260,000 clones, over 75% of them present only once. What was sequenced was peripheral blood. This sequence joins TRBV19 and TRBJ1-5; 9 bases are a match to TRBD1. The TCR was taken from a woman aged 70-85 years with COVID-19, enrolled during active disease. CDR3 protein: CASSIGRDRDQPQHF. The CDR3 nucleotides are TGTGCCAGTAGTATTGGCCGGGACAGGGATCAGCCCCAGCATTTT.